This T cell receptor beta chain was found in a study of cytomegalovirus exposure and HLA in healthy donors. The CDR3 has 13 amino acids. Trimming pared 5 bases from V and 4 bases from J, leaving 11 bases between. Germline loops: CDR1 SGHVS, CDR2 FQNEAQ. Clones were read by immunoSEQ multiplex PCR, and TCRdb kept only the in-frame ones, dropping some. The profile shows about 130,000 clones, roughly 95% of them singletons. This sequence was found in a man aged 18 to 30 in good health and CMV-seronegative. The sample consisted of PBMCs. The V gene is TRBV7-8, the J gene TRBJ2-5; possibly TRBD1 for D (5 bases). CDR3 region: CASSPDISETQYF. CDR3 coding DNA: TGTGCCAGCAGCCCGGACATTTCAGAGACCCAGTACTTC.